This TCR beta chain appears in the sequencing data of a study of Graves' ophthalmopathy and Graves' hyperthyroidism. Points from the study as a whole: Ophthalmopathy progression cases were predicted by the model with 60% to 71% sensitivity and around 72% specificity.

About this clonotype itself: Antigen unknown.

Trimming cost V 8 bases and J 7 bases; bases outside gene matches: 8. This CDR3 contains 13 residues. Per the germline V gene, CDR1 is GTSNPN and CDR2 is SVGIG (reference sequence). Fresh peripheral blood, around 10 ml, was the PBMC source. RNA transcripts provided the template for amplifying TCR beta CDR3 regions. HTBI primers primed a first-round RT-PCR, and a second-round multiplex PCR followed. A single record per CDR3 protein comes from TCRdb applying MiXCR to the multiplex PCR reads. The sample yields hundreds of thousands of distinct CDR3 sequences, under 25% seen once. This clonotype was sampled from a woman under 30 with stable Graves' hyperthyroidism. The chain couples TRBV30 to TRBJ1-5, with 10 bases that match TRBD1. The source material was peripheral blood. The CDR3 loop is CAHSTGGEQPQHF. In DNA, the CDR3 is TGTGCCCACTCGACAGGGGGCGAACAGCCCCAGCATTTT.